A single sample is the source of the 26 T cell receptor beta chains below, sequenced in a study of shared clonotypes between healthy human individuals. Clones were sequenced by immunoSEQ multiplex PCR, and TCRdb holds only the in-frame ones, with some missing. The data show approximately 640,000 clones, less than 95% seen once. Input material: memory CD8+ T cells from PBMCs. Subset defined: CD45RO+ cells pooled with CCR7-negative TemRA cells. The receptor source for this set is a man aged 18 to 29 in good health. Some clones in this sample may be carry-over from other donors' samples.

The rearrangement joins TRBV15 to TRBJ2-2, with TRBD1 identical over 8 bases. Germline CDR1 reads LNHNV; CDR2 reads YYDKDF (reference sequence). Trimming removed 5 bases from V and 1 base from J; junction bases left unmatched: 12. This CDR3 is built from 18 residues. The CDR3 sequence is CATSALTHRGMNTGELFF. CDR3 DNA sequence: TGTGCCACCAGCGCCCTGACCCACAGGGGGATGAACACCGGGGAGCTGTTTTTT.

Remarks on this clone: This sample also contains other DNA sequences that code for the same CDR3. The rearrangement links TRBV27 to TRBJ2-1; D is possibly TRBD2 (5 bases). The CDR3 length is 12 residues. The V gene lost 7 bases and the J gene lost 1 base, with 5 bases spanning the gap. Germline loops: CDR1 MNHEY, CDR2 SMNVEV (reference sequence). This CDR3 reads CASTGSYNEQFF. CDR3 nucleotide sequence: TGTGCCAGCACGGGATCCTACAATGAGCAGTTCTTC.

This clone was found once. V gene TRBV15 combines with J gene TRBJ2-1; tentative D call: TRBD2 (6 bases). The CDR3 contains 15 residues. Deletions cut 1 base from V and 6 bases from J, with 13 bases between. The germline CDR1 and CDR2 sequences are LNHNV and YYDKDF (reference sequence). CDR3 region: CATSRGGEFGNEQFF. The DNA of the CDR3 is TGTGCCACCAGCAGAGGGGGGGAGTTTGGCAATGAGCAGTTCTTC.

This clone was seen once. V is TRBV18 and J is TRBJ2-4; 13 positions agree with TRBD2. The CDR3 length is 17 residues. Trimming cost V 0 bases and J 2 bases; bases outside gene matches: 1. Per germline, CDR1 KGHSH and CDR2 LQKENI. CDR3 loop: CASSPPGLAGTKNIQYF. DNA of the CDR3: TGTGCCAGCTCACCACCGGGACTAGCGGGGACCAAAAACATTCAGTACTTC.

This clone was observed a single time. The genes are TRBV28 and TRBJ1-2, with D hard to call. The CDR3 runs to 13 residues. V was trimmed by 2 bases and J by 8 bases, leaving 12 bases between them. CDR1 is MDHEN and CDR2 is SYDVKM in the germline V gene. The CDR3 sequence is CASSLDAGGGYTF. Written as DNA, the CDR3 is TGTGCCAGCAGTTTAGATGCGGGCGGAGGCTACACCTTC.

V usage is TRBV27 and J usage is TRBJ2-7; TRBD1 is a possible D gene (6 bases). There are 13 residues in the CDR3. The V end lost 2 bases, the J end lost 4 bases, and 9 bases lay between the germline ends. Looked up from germline, CDR1 is MNHEY and CDR2 is SMNVEV (reference sequence). The CDR3 DNA is TGTGCCAGCAGTTTAGGAGGACAGTACGAGCAGTACTTC. Translation: CASSLGGQYEQYF.

This clone has a single count. The genes are TRBV28 and TRBJ2-7; possible D gene TRBD1, 5 bases. The V and J ends lost 6 bases and 6 bases respectively, with 15 bases between them. The CDR3 loop spans 13 amino acids. Per the germline V gene, CDR1 is MDHEN and CDR2 is SYDVKM. The CDR3 region has the DNA TGTGCCAGCAGCTCCAGCAGGGTCCGCGAGCAGTACTTC. Its protein product is CASSSSRVREQYF.

The V gene is TRBV7-9, the J gene TRBJ2-1, with TRBD2 matching over 11 bases. Per germline, CDR1 SEHNR and CDR2 FQNEAQ (reference sequence). The CDR3 runs to 13 residues. The ends lost 11 bases at V and 8 bases at J; junction bases unmatched: 8. CDR3 region: CAAILAGAYEQFF. The CDR3 nucleotides are TGTGCCGCTATACTAGCGGGAGCCTATGAGCAGTTCTTC.

The chain joins TRBV25-1 to TRBJ2-7, with D possibly being TRBD1 or TRBD2 (5 bases each). Trimming removed 1 base from V and 9 bases from J, with 10 bases in between. CDR3 length equals 12 residues. CDR1 is MGHDK, CDR2 SYGVNS, per germline. The CDR3: CASSEFGDAQYF. The CDR3, as DNA: TGTGCCAGCAGTGAATTCGGGGACGCGCAGTACTTC.

The chain carries TRBV29-1 and TRBJ1-1; perhaps TRBD1 as D (5 bases). Germline CDR1 and CDR2: SQVTM and ANQGSEA. The CDR3 totals 15 residues. V was trimmed by 4 bases and J by 7 bases, leaving 22 bases between them. CDR3 sequence (DNA): TGCAGCGTTGGGGCCGGGTGGGGGATGATGGGTGAAGCTTTCTTT. Its protein is CSVGAGWGMMGEAFF.

V usage is TRBV19 and J usage is TRBJ2-3; TRBD1 is a possible D gene (6 bases). CDR1 is LNHDA, CDR2 SQIVND, per germline (reference sequence). CDR3 length: 14 amino acids. V lost 5 bases and J 2 bases, leaving 11 bases between the germline ends. CDR3 protein: CASSPRDTTDTQYF. The CDR3 coding sequence is TGTGCCAGTAGTCCACGGGACACCACAGATACGCAGTATTTT.

The chain uses TRBV27 and TRBJ2-7; D unresolved. Germline V CDR1 and CDR2: MNHEY, SMNVEV (reference sequence). The CDR3 runs to 14 residues. V was clipped by 6 bases and J by 3 bases, with 15 bases between them. The DNA of the CDR3 is TGTGCCAGCAGCACCGGGCCGAAAAACTACGAGCAGTACTTC. Amino acid sequence: CASSTGPKNYEQYF.

The V call is TRBV27, the J call TRBJ2-1; D may be TRBD2 (6 bases). This CDR3 has 15 residues. Germline V CDR1 and CDR2: MNHEY, SMNVEV (reference sequence). The V end was cut by 3 bases, the J end by 4 bases, with 13 bases between. The CDR3, as DNA: TGTGCCAGCAGTTTGGGGGGAAACCCTTACAATGAGCAGTTCTTC. Its translation is CASSLGGNPYNEQFF.

V is TRBV7-2 and J is TRBJ2-5; TRBD1 matches at 9 bases. There are 15 residues in the CDR3. Trimming at V came to 4 bases and at J to 2 bases, leaving 5 bases not matched to a gene. CDR1 and CDR2 (germline): SGHTA, FQGNSA. The CDR3 is CASSSRGTGQETQYF. DNA for the CDR3: TGTGCCAGCAGCTCCCGCGGGACAGGGCAAGAGACCCAGTACTTC.

The chain combines TRBV27 with TRBJ2-7; D may correspond to TRBD1 or TRBD2 (8 bases each). Germline assignment: CDR1 MNHEY and CDR2 SMNVEV (reference sequence). There are 16 residues in the CDR3. V lost 3 bases and J 1 base, leaving 16 bases between the germline ends. DNA for the CDR3: TGTGCCAGCAGTTTCACGGGGGGGACAGGATCCTACGAGCAGTACTTC. Protein product: CASSFTGGTGSYEQYF.

The gene calls are TRBV5-4 and TRBJ2-3, with a possible D match to TRBD1 (5 bases). The CDR3 is 15 amino acids. Trimming left V 1 base short and J 0 bases short, with 9 bases between. CDR1 is SGHNT and CDR2 is YYREEE in the germline V gene (reference sequence). DNA of the CDR3: TGTGCCAGCAGCTTGAAACAGGCAAGCACAGATACGCAGTATTTT. This translates into CASSLKQASTDTQYF. Full variable domain (rest looked up from reference TRBV5-4 and TRBJ2-3): ETGVTQSPTHLIKTRGQQVTLRCSSQSGHNTVSWYQQALGQGPQFIFQYYREEENGRGNFPPRFSGLQFPNYSSELNVNALELDDSALYLCASSLKQASTDTQYFGPGTRLTVL.

The chain joins TRBV29-1 to TRBJ2-1, with TRBD2 identical over 8 bases. Germline CDR1 and CDR2: SQVTM and ANQGSEA. With 7 bases clipped from V and 4 bases from J, the junction kept 12 bases outside the gene matches. The CDR3 length is 15 residues. CDR3 sequence: CSGRLTSGKYNEQFF. Written as DNA, the CDR3 is TGCAGCGGGCGCCTAACTAGCGGTAAATACAATGAGCAGTTCTTC.

The chain joins TRBV29-1 to TRBJ2-2, with D perhaps given as TRBD1 or TRBD2 (5 bases each). V lost 5 bases and J 6 bases, leaving 28 bases between the germline ends. Germline loops: CDR1 SQVTM, CDR2 ANQGSEA. The CDR3 length is 18 residues. CDR3 nucleotide sequence: TGCAGCGTTAGTTCTCCAGCGGATGCTGAACAGGTGGCCGGGGAGCTGTTTTTT. Translating gives CSVSSPADAEQVAGELFF.

There are a few counts of this clone. The chain is built from TRBV2 and TRBJ1-2; possible D gene TRBD1, 6 bases. V lost 6 bases and J 11 bases, leaving 13 bases between the germline ends. Germline CDR1 and CDR2: SNHLY and FYNNEI. This CDR3 contains 11 residues. CDR3: CASSSGTLYTF. In nucleotides, the CDR3 is TGTGCCAGCAGCTCCGGGACACTATACACCTTC.

This clone was observed a single time. This chain uses TRBV27 with TRBJ1-1, with a possible D match to TRBD1 (5 bases). The V and J ends lost 2 bases and 0 bases respectively, with 10 bases between them. The germline CDR1 and CDR2 sequences are MNHEY and SMNVEV (reference sequence). The CDR3 sequence is 15 residues long. Here the CDR3 reads CASSLRDAVNTEAFF. The CDR3, as DNA: TGTGCCAGCAGTTTACGGGACGCTGTGAACACTGAAGCTTTCTTT.

This chain joins TRBV28 and TRBJ2-2; a possible D gene is TRBD1 (5 bases). V was clipped by 3 bases and J by 4 bases, with 12 bases between them. Germline loops: CDR1 MDHEN, CDR2 SYDVKM. The CDR3 loop spans 15 amino acids. The CDR3 coding sequence is TGTGCCAGCAGTTTTGTTCAGGGTGCCACCGGGGAGCTGTTTTTT. It codes for CASSFVQGATGELFF.

J is TRBJ1-2 and V is TRBV28; no reliable D call. CDR3 length equals 12 residues. V dropped 3 bases and J dropped 8 bases, with 10 bases sitting between them. The germline V gene encodes CDR1 MDHEN and CDR2 SYDVKM. The DNA of the CDR3 is TGTGCCAGCAGTTTTTTACGAGGAGGCTACACCTTC. Translating gives CASSFLRGGYTF.

This clone was recorded many times. The gene calls are TRBV9 and TRBJ2-1, with a weak D call TRBD2 (6 bases). The germline V and J ends were trimmed by 4 bases and 8 bases, with 13 bases remaining between them. The V gene's germline CDR1 is SGDLS and CDR2 YYNGEE. The CDR3 is 13 residues long. CDR3: CASSHGGYDEQFF. DNA of the CDR3: TGTGCCAGCAGCCACGGGGGATACGATGAGCAGTTCTTC.

V usage is TRBV9 and J usage is TRBJ2-5; unclear D gene. The CDR3 contains 14 residues. Germline values: CDR1 SGDLS, CDR2 YYNGEE. Trimming cost V 0 bases and J 5 bases, with 11 bases left between them. Here the CDR3 DNA reads TGTGCCAGCAGCGTAGAGGGTAGCCAGGAGACCCAGTACTTC. Protein product: CASSVEGSQETQYF.

The J gene is TRBJ2-1, the V gene TRBV28, with D hard to call. The CDR3 length is 11 residues. V shed 5 bases and J shed 3 bases, with 2 bases lying between them. From germline, CDR1 is MDHEN and CDR2 SYDVKM. This CDR3 is CASSNYNEQFF. The CDR3 DNA sequence: TGTGCCAGCAGTAACTACAATGAGCAGTTCTTC. Drawing the rest from reference TRBV28 and TRBJ2-1, the complete variable domain is DVKVTQSSRYLVKRTGEKVFLECVQDMDHENMFWYRQDPGLGLRLIYFSYDVKMKEKGDIPEGYSVSREKKERFSLILESASTNQTSMYLCASSNYNEQFFGPGTRLTVL.

The V call is TRBV9, the J call TRBJ2-7, with 9 positions matching TRBD1. The CDR3 loop spans 14 amino acids. In germline, CDR1 is SGDLS, CDR2 YYNGEE. The V segment lost 4 bases and the J segment 5 bases; nucleotides outside the gene matches: 7. The DNA of the CDR3 is TGTGCCAGCAGCTCTCGGACAGGGGCGGACGAGCAGTACTTC. This sequence encodes CASSSRTGADEQYF.